Below, 4 T cell receptor beta chains from the same sample are listed, as sequenced in a study of vaccination and CD4 T cells after COVID-19. Treatment in this sample: approximately nine-day PBMC culture with coronavirus spike peptide pools or control peptides (ViraFEST assay). Oncomine TCR Beta short-read sequencing was applied to DNA from cultured CD4+ T cells. TCRdb processed the PCR reads anew with MiXCR; each CDR3 protein has one entry. The top ten hold 14% of the sample, which has fewer than 15,000 distinct CDR3 sequences, around 48% seen once. Which antigens these TCRs recognize remains unknown. The specimen sequenced was CD4+ T cells from blood, cultured in vitro. The receptors stem from a human donor who had recovered from COVID-19.

The CDR3 coding sequence is TGCAGTGCGCCAGACAGGGCCATCAGCACAGATACGCAGTATTTT. Protein sequence: CSAPDRAISTDTQYF. The chain couples TRBV20-1 to TRBJ2-3; 7 bases agree with TRBD1. V lost 6 bases, J lost 0 bases, and 9 bases stayed unmatched. The length of the CDR3 is 15 residues. CDR1 DFQATT and CDR2 SNEGSKA come from the germline V gene (reference sequence).

V and J are TRBV30 and TRBJ1-1, with a tentative D call TRBD1 (6 bases). Deletions cut 3 bases from V and 0 bases from J, with 20 bases between. Germline V gives CDR1 GTSNPN, CDR2 SVGIG (reference sequence). The CDR3 spans 17 residues. CDR3 in amino acids: CAWSRVRTGLLNTEAFF. CDR3 sequence (DNA): TGTGCCTGGAGCCGGGTTCGTACAGGGCTATTGAACACTGAAGCTTTCTTT.

This clonotype has more than one count but fewer than ten. The V and J genes are TRBV7-2 and TRBJ1-1, with D possibly TRBD1 on 5 matching bases. This CDR3 comprises 16 residues. V lost 5 bases and J 1 base, leaving 17 bases between the germline ends. CDR1 is SGHTA and CDR2 is FQGNSA in the germline V gene. The CDR3 DNA reads TGTGCCAGCAGCCTGGGGGGGTCCCGGCGGAACACTGAAGCTTTCTTT. It is translated as CASSLGGSRRNTEAFF.

The chain carries TRBV5-1 and TRBJ2-7; a weak D match, TRBD2 (6 bases). CDR1 and CDR2 (germline): SGHRS, YFSETQ. The CDR3 is made up of 19 amino acids. V dropped 2 bases and J dropped 5 bases, with 29 bases sitting between them. In DNA form, the CDR3 reads TGCGCCAGCAGCTTTGGGGGGTATTCAAGCGGCGCTGGATTGGACGAGCAGTACTTC. Translating it yields CASSFGGYSSGAGLDEQYF.